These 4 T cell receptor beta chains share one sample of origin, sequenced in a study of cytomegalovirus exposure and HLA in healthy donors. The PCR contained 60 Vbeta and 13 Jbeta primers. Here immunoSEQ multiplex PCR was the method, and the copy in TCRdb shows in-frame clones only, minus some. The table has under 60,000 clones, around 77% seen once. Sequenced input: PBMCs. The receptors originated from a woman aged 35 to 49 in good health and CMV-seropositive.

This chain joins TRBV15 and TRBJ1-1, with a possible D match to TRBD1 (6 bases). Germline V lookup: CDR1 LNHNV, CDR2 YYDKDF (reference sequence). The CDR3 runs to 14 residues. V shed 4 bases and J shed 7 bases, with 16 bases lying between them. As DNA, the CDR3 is TGTGCCACCAGCAAGAGGACAGCCAGCAGTGAAGCTTTCTTT. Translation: CATSKRTASSEAFF.

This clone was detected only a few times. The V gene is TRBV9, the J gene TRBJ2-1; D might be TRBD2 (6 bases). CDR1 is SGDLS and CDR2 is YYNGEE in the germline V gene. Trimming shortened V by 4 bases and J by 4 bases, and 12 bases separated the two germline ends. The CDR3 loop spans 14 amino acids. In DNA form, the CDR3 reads TGTGCCAGCAGCCTCCTCGGGGGATACAATGAGCAGTTCTTC. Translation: CASSLLGGYNEQFF. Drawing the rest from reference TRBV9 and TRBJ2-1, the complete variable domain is DSGVTQTPKHLITATGQRVTLRCSPRSGDLSVYWYQQSLDQGLQFLIQYYNGEERAKGNILERFSAQQFPDLHSELNLSSLELGDSALYFCASSLLGGYNEQFFGPGTRLTVL.

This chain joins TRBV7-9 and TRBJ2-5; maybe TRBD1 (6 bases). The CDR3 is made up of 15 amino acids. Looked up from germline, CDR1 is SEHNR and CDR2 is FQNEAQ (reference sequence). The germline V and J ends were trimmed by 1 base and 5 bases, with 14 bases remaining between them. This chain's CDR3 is CASSLGDTGVETQYF. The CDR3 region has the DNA TGTGCCAGCAGCTTAGGGGACACTGGAGTCGAGACCCAGTACTTC. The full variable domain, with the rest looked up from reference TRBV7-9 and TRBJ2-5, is DTGVSQNPRHKITKRGQNVTFRCDPISEHNRLYWYRQTLGQGPEFLTYFQNEAQLEKSRLLSDRFSAERPKGSFSTLEIQRTEQGDSAMYLCASSLGDTGVETQYFGPGTRLLVL.

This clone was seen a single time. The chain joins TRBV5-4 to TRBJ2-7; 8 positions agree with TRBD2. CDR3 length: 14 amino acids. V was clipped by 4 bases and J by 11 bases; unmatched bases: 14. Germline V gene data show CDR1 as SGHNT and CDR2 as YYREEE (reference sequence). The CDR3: CASSQPGGRIEEYF. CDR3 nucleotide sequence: TGTGCCAGCAGCCAACCGGGGGGGAGGATTGAAGAGTACTTC.